This T cell receptor (beta chain) is from a study of blood T cell repertoires in COVID-19. Background on the study: Sample material is recorded as cDNA or gDNA derived from T cells, B-cell-depleted T cells, or PBMCs.

This clone has a handful of counts. Per the original data handling: Amplifying reference gene primers gave estimates of nucleated cell counts. Only in-frame clones appear in the TCRdb table, and some are missing; sequencing was by immunoSEQ multiplex PCR. The V and J calls and the clone size are those of that table, but D and trimming were determined from the DNA. Among approximately 190,000 clones listed, roughly 88% were seen once. This CDR3 comprises 13 residues. V was pared by 9 bases and J by 7 bases, with 5 bases of the junction left unmatched. The germline V gene has CDR1 MDHEN and CDR2 SYDVKM.

The chain recombines TRBV28 with TRBJ1-6; 8 nucleotides align to TRBD1. This TCR was recovered from a woman aged 40 to 50 who had recovered from COVID-19. The source material was peripheral blood. The CDR3 DNA follows: TGTGCCAGTGGACAGGGAAACAATTCACCCCTCCACTTT. It yields the protein CASGQGNNSPLHF.